The clone carrying this T cell receptor beta chain was counted a single time. Per germline, CDR1 SNHLY and CDR2 FYNNEI. The CDR3 length is 14 residues. V shed 7 bases and J shed 4 bases, with 13 bases lying between them. This sample was taken from a study of Ad26.COV2.S vaccination and SARS-CoV-2 variants. The table came from immunoSEQ multiplex PCR; TCRdb's copy has only in-frame clones and leaves some out. The sample records around 370,000 clones, approximately 90% being singletons. The V and J genes are TRBV2 and TRBJ2-2; maybe TRBD2 (6 bases). This clonotype originated in a human donor who had recovered from COVID-19. The sequencing here drew on peripheral blood, taken after recovery from COVID-19. The CDR3 is CASTLGRGTGELFF. CDR3 in DNA: TGTGCCAGCACTCTTGGGCGGGGCACCGGGGAGCTGTTTTTT.